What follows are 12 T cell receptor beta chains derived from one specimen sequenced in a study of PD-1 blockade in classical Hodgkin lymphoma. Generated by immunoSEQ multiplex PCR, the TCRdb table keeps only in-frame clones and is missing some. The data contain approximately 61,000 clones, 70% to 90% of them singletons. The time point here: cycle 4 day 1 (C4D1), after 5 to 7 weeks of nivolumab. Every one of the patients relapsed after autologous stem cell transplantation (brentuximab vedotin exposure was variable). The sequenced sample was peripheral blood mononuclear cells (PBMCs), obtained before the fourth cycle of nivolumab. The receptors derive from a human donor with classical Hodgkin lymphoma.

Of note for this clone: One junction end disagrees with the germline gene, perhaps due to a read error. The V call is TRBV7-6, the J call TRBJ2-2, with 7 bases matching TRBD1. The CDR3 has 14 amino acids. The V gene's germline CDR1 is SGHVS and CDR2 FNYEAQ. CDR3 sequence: CASSRGGSAGKLFF. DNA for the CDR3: TGTGCCAGCAGCCGAGGGGGCAGCGCCGGGAAGCTGTTTTTT.

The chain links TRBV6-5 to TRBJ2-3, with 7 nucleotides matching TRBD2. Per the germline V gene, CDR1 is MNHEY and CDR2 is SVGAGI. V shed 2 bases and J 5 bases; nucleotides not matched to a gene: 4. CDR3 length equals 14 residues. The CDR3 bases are TGTGCCAGCAGTTACGGGAGGGCGGGAGATACGCAGTATTTT. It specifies CASSYGRAGDTQYF.

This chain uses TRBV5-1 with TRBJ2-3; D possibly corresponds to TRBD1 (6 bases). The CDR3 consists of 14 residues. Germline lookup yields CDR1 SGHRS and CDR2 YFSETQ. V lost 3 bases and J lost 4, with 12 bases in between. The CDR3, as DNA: TGCGCCAGCAGCTGGGGCAGGGGTCCAGATACGCAGTATTTT. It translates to CASSWGRGPDTQYF.

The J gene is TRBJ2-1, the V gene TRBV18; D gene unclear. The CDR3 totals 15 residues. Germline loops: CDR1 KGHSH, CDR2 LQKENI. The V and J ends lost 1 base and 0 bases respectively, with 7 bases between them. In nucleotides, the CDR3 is TGTGCCAGCTCACCACTCTTAAGCTCCTACAATGAGCAGTTCTTC. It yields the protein CASSPLLSSYNEQFF.

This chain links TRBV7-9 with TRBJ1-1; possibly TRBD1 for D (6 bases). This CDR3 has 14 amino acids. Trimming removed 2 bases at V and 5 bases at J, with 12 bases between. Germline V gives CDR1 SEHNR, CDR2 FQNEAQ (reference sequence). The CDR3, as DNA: TGTGCCAGCAGCTTACAGGGGACAAAGACTGAAGCTTTCTTT. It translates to CASSLQGTKTEAFF.

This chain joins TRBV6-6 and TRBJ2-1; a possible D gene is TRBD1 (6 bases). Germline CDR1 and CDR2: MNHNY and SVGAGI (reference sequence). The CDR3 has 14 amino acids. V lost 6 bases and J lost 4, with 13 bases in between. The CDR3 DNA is TGTGCCAGCAGAGAACAGGGCCCGTACAATGAGCAGTTCTTC. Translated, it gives CASREQGPYNEQFF.

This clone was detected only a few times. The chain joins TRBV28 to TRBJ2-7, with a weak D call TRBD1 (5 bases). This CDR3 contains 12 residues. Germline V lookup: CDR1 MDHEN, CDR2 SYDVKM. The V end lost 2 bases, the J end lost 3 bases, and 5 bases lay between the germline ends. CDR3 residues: CASSLRGYEQYF. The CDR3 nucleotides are TGTGCCAGCAGTTTAAGGGGCTACGAGCAGTACTTC. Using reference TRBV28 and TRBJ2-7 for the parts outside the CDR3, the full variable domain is DVKVTQSSRYLVKRTGEKVFLECVQDMDHENMFWYRQDPGLGLRLIYFSYDVKMKEKGDIPEGYSVSREKKERFSLILESASTNQTSMYLCASSLRGYEQYFGPGTRLTVT.

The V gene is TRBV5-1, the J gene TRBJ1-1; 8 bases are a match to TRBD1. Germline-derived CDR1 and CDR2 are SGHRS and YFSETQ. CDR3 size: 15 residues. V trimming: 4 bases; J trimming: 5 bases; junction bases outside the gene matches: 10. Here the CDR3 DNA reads TGCGCCAGCAGCAGCCCGCAGGGGGCACCTACTGAAGCTTTCTTT. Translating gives CASSSPQGAPTEAFF.

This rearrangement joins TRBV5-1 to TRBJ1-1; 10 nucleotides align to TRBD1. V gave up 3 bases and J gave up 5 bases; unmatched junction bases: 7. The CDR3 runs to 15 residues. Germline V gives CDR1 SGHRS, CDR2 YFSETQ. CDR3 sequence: CASSYSGTGATEAFF. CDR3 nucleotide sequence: TGCGCCAGCAGCTATAGCGGGACAGGGGCGACTGAAGCTTTCTTT.

CDR3 residues: CASSLEGLGAQGYTF. The CDR3 DNA is TGCGCCAGCAGCTTGGAAGGTCTGGGGGCTCAGGGCTACACCTTC. This chain joins TRBV5-1 and TRBJ1-2; D is possibly TRBD1 (6 bases). This CDR3 spans 15 amino acids. Germline CDR1 and CDR2: SGHRS and YFSETQ. The ends were cut back, 0 bases at V and 8 bases at J, with 17 bases in the middle.

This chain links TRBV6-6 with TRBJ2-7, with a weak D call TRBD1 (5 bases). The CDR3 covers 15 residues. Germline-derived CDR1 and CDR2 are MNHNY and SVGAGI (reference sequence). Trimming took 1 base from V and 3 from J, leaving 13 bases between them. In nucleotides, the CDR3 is TGTGCCAGCAGTTACTTTGGGAAACAGGACTACGAGCAGTACTTC. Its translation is CASSYFGKQDYEQYF.

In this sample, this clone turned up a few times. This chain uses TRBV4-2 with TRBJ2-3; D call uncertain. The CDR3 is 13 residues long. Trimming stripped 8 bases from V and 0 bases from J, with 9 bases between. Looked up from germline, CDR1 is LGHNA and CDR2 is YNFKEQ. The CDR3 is CASRDQSTDTQYF. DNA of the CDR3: TGTGCCAGCCGCGACCAGAGCACAGATACGCAGTATTTT.